This T cell receptor beta chain was recovered during a study of OX40 agonist ivuxolimab in advanced cancers. From germline, CDR1 is GTSNPN and CDR2 SVGIG (reference sequence). The V gene lost 4 bases and the J gene lost 4 bases, with 5 bases spanning the gap. The CDR3 consists of 11 residues. Sequencing used immunoSEQ multiplex PCR; TCRdb keeps in-frame clones, though not all of them. This table holds 90,000 to 150,000 clones, more than 80% found once. The chain is built from TRBV30 and TRBJ1-3; no clear D gene. Source: CD4+ or CD8+ T cells sorted from blood, taken in a trial of the OX40 agonist ivuxolimab. This clonotype was sampled from an adult with an advanced solid tumor such as melanoma, head and neck, liver or kidney cancer. The DNA for the CDR3 is TGTGCCTGGATGGTGGGAAACACCATATATTTT. Translating gives CAWMVGNTIYF.